A single sample is the source of the 18 T cell receptor beta chains below, sequenced in a study of blood T cell repertoires in COVID-19. Clones were read by immunoSEQ multiplex PCR, and TCRdb kept only the in-frame ones, dropping some. The sample comprises roughly 54,000 clones, about 91% of which are singletons, and about 7.3% rests with the top ten. The source material was peripheral blood. The source is a woman aged 60-70 years with active or convalescent COVID-19.

The chain is built from TRBV10-3 and TRBJ2-2; 7 bases are a match to TRBD2. Germline CDR1 reads ENHRY; CDR2 reads SYGVKD. This CDR3 contains 14 residues. V gave up 6 bases and J gave up 1 base; unmatched junction bases: 2. CDR3 nucleotides: TGTGCCATCAGGGCGGGGGAGAACACCGGGGAGCTGTTTTTT. This encodes CAIRAGENTGELFF.

The chain uses TRBV6-2 or TRBV6-3 and TRBJ2-2, with a tentative D call TRBD2 (6 bases). Trimming pared 0 bases from V and 7 bases from J, leaving 15 bases between. The CDR3 runs to 16 residues. The V gene's germline CDR1 is MNHEY and CDR2 SVGEGT. CDR3 loop: CASSYSVGDFGGELFF. Here the CDR3 DNA reads TGTGCCAGCAGTTACTCGGTAGGGGACTTTGGCGGGGAGCTGTTTTTT.

A single count supports this clone. The chain carries TRBV28 and TRBJ2-2; the D gene is possibly TRBD2 (5 bases). The CDR3 loop spans 15 amino acids. Germline CDR1 is MDHEN and CDR2 is SYDVKM. Trimming left V 6 bases short and J 2 bases short, with 13 bases between. The CDR3 bases are TGTGCCAGCAGCCTTAGCGAGGCCAACACCGGGGAGCTGTTTTTT. Translated: CASSLSEANTGELFF.

This clone has a handful of counts. This rearrangement joins TRBV27 to TRBJ2-1, with 10 bases matching TRBD2. With 3 bases clipped from V and 6 bases from J, the junction kept 14 bases outside the gene matches. The CDR3 has 18 amino acids. Germline-derived CDR1 and CDR2 are MNHEY and SMNVEV (reference sequence). The CDR3 loop is CASSFSRGGLAASNEQFF. CDR3 coding DNA: TGTGCCAGCAGTTTTTCGCGGGGTGGACTAGCGGCATCCAATGAGCAGTTCTTC.

J is TRBJ2-4 and V is TRBV28, with a possible D match to TRBD1 (7 bases). Trimming shortened V by 3 bases and J by 7 bases, and 16 bases separated the two germline ends. The CDR3 covers 15 residues. The germline V gene has CDR1 MDHEN and CDR2 SYDVKM. The CDR3 is CASSFAGGGENIQYF. CDR3 sequence (DNA): TGTGCCAGCAGTTTTGCAGGAGGGGGCGAGAACATTCAGTACTTC. The variable domain in full, with the rest retrieved from reference TRBV28 and TRBJ2-4, is DVKVTQSSRYLVKRTGEKVFLECVQDMDHENMFWYRQDPGLGLRLIYFSYDVKMKEKGDIPEGYSVSREKKERFSLILESASTNQTSMYLCASSFAGGGENIQYFGAGTRLSVL.

The chain recombines TRBV5-1 with TRBJ2-6, with TRBD2 identical over 8 bases. V was clipped by 0 bases and J by 4 bases; unmatched bases: 3. The germline gives CDR1 SGHRS, CDR2 YFSETQ. The CDR3 has 16 residues. The CDR3 sequence is CASSLAAGGGANVLTF. The CDR3 DNA follows: TGCGCCAGCAGCTTGGCCGCGGGGGGCGGGGCCAACGTCCTGACTTTC.

V gene TRBV25-1 combines with J gene TRBJ2-1, with 12 nucleotides matching TRBD2. Germline assignment: CDR1 MGHDK and CDR2 SYGVNS. This CDR3 region has 17 residues. Trimming took 2 bases from V and 8 from J; bases not matched to a gene: 10. This chain's CDR3 is CASSEGTVTSGRDEQFF. Written as DNA, the CDR3 is TGTGCCAGCAGTGAAGGAACTGTGACTAGCGGGAGAGATGAGCAGTTCTTC.

The rearrangement joins TRBV11-2 to TRBJ2-3; TRBD2 aligns across 9 bases. CDR3 length equals 16 residues. Trimming removed 4 bases from V and 3 bases from J; junction bases left unmatched: 8. Per the germline V gene, CDR1 is SGHAT and CDR2 is FQNNGV. The chain's CDR3 is CASSSELAGATDTQYF. CDR3 nucleotide sequence: TGTGCCAGCAGCTCCGAACTAGCGGGCGCTACAGATACGCAGTATTTT.

The chain carries TRBV25-1 and TRBJ2-2, with D maybe TRBD1 (5 bases). V shed 2 bases and J shed 3 bases, with 16 bases lying between them. The CDR3 runs 17 residues. Germline loops: CDR1 MGHDK, CDR2 SYGVNS. The CDR3 region has the DNA TGTGCCAGCAGTGAAGCGCCTGGGGCTAGGGACACCGGGGAGCTGTTTTTT. As protein: CASSEAPGARDTGELFF.

The genes are TRBV6-5 and TRBJ2-1; TRBD2 aligns across 10 bases. CDR3 size: 15 residues. Unmatched junction bases numbered 7, after V lost 6 bases and J lost 5 bases. The germline gives CDR1 MNHEY, CDR2 SVGAGI. CDR3 sequence: CASSGAGGFNNEQFF. As DNA, the CDR3 is TGTGCCAGCAGCGGAGCGGGGGGGTTTAACAATGAGCAGTTCTTC.

This rearrangement joins TRBV12-2 to TRBJ1-2; the table names TRBD1, a call not compared with the DNA. TRBV12-2 counts as a pseudogene. The CDR3 extends over 17 amino acids. This CDR3 is CASRLPLRDRESNGYTF. The CDR3 DNA reads TGTGCAAGTCGGCTCCCTCTTCGGGACAGGGAGTCGAATGGCTACACCTTC.

The chain combines TRBV11-2 with TRBJ2-7; 11 bases fit TRBD2. The CDR3 covers 16 residues. Germline trimming cut 3 bases from V and 7 bases from J; bases unmatched to any gene: 11. In germline, CDR1 is SGHAT, CDR2 FQNNGV. CDR3 protein: CASSLGFSGRAREQYF. The CDR3 DNA reads TGTGCCAGCAGCTTGGGATTTAGCGGGAGGGCCCGGGAGCAGTACTTC.

The J gene is TRBJ1-2, the V gene TRBV28; weak D call: TRBD1 (6 bases). The CDR3 is 16 amino acids. The V gene's germline CDR1 is MDHEN and CDR2 SYDVKM. Deletions cut 4 bases from V and 0 bases from J, with 15 bases between. CDR3 in DNA: TGTGCCAGCAGTTCGACCTCCGGGACAACTAACTATGGCTACACCTTC. Its translation is CASSSTSGTTNYGYTF.

The chain links TRBV28 to TRBJ1-4, with 7 bases matching TRBD1. After removal of 0 bases from V and 5 bases from J, the junction contained 3 bases not matched to a gene. Germline V gene data show CDR1 as MDHEN and CDR2 as SYDVKM. The CDR3 covers 15 residues. CDR3 loop: CASSLWAGGNEKLFF. Written as DNA, the CDR3 is TGTGCCAGCAGTTTATGGGCAGGGGGGAATGAAAAACTGTTTTTT. Full variable domain (rest looked up from reference TRBV28 and TRBJ1-4): DVKVTQSSRYLVKRTGEKVFLECVQDMDHENMFWYRQDPGLGLRLIYFSYDVKMKEKGDIPEGYSVSREKKERFSLILESASTNQTSMYLCASSLWAGGNEKLFFGSGTQLSVL.

This CDR3 reads CASSYSNLAGGNEQFF. CDR3 DNA: TGTGCCAGCAGTTACTCGAATCTAGCGGGGGGCAATGAGCAGTTCTTC. J is TRBJ2-1 and V is TRBV6-5; 11 bases are a match to TRBD2. Looked up from germline, CDR1 is MNHEY and CDR2 is SVGAGI. The CDR3 sequence is 16 residues long. V dropped 0 bases and J dropped 6; count of bases not matched to a gene: 4.

The chain links TRBV29-1 to TRBJ2-7; 8 nucleotides agree with TRBD1. This CDR3 spans 12 amino acids. Germline trimming cut 5 bases from V and 5 bases from J; bases unmatched to any gene: 5. Germline CDR1 and CDR2: SQVTM and ANQGSEA. This CDR3 is CSVRTGIDEQYF. CDR3 nucleotide sequence: TGCAGCGTTCGGACAGGGATCGACGAGCAGTACTTC.

V gene TRBV28 combines with J gene TRBJ1-1; TRBD1 aligns across 9 bases. This CDR3 comprises 16 residues. Germline loops: CDR1 MDHEN, CDR2 SYDVKM. With 2 bases clipped from V and 1 base from J, the junction kept 5 bases outside the gene matches. DNA for the CDR3: TGTGCCAGCAGTTTAACGACAGGGGGTACGAACACTGAAGCTTTCTTT. It specifies CASSLTTGGTNTEAFF.

The V and J genes are TRBV6-1 and TRBJ2-5, with 8 bases fitting TRBD2. Germline V gene data show CDR1 as MNHNS and CDR2 as SASEGT. The ends lost 2 bases at V and 5 bases at J; junction bases unmatched: 13. The CDR3 sequence is 17 residues long. The CDR3 here is CASSELSGGSGWETQYF. CDR3 DNA sequence: TGTGCCAGCAGTGAATTAAGCGGGGGATCGGGGTGGGAGACCCAGTACTTC.